This is a list of T cell receptor beta chains from one sample in a study of cytomegalovirus exposure and HLA in healthy donors. Using immunoSEQ multiplex PCR, the repertoire was profiled, and TCRdb retains in-frame clones only, with some absent. The data contain approximately 150,000 clones, approximately 81% of them singletons. Sequenced input: PBMCs. These receptors all stem from a boy aged 2-9 years in good health and CMV-seronegative. Each CDR3 is given with its conserved first and last residue. The D gene is left open where the match is weak. Size values are once, few and many counts, or a class for expanded clones, and some rows have none.

abundance	j_gene	d_gene	v_gene	CDR3nt	CDR3aa
NA	TRBJ1-1	TRBD1	TRBV29-1	TGCAGCGTAGATTTGGACAGGTACACTGAAGCTTTCTTT	CSVDLDRYTEAFF
NA	TRBJ2-1	NA	TRBV7-2	TGTGCCAGCAGCCGCCACGGAACTAGCACCAGCCAGCGATACAATGAGCAGTTCTTC	CASSRHGTSTSQRYNEQFF
NA	TRBJ1-5	NA	TRBV21-1	TGTGCCAGCAGCAGCTTGGGACAGGAGGCTAGCAATCAGCCCCAGCATTTT	CASSSLGQEASNQPQHF
NA	TRBJ2-3	NA	TRBV7-6	TGTGCCAGCAGCTTTCAGGGGGGCGGGACAGATACGCAGTATTTT	CASSFQGGGTDTQYF
NA	TRBJ2-6	NA	TRBV7-7	TGTGCCACCGCACGGACAGCGTCTGGGGCCAACGTCCTGACTTTC	CATARTASGANVLTF
NA	TRBJ2-1	TRBD1	TRBV6-4	TGTGCCAGCAGTGCCCTGGGACAGGGTTCCTACAATGAGCAGTTCTTC	CASSALGQGSYNEQFF
NA	TRBJ2-7	NA	TRBV19	TGTGCCAGTAGATTGGACACAGCCTACGAGCAGTACTTC	CASRLDTAYEQYF
once	TRBJ1-1	NA	TRBV2	TGTGCCAGCAGTGTTGAGGGAGTCGACACTGAAGCTTTCTTT	CASSVEGVDTEAFF
NA	TRBJ1-1	NA	TRBV11-1	TGTGCCAGCAGCTTATTCGGTTTCTCGGGGACTGAAGCTTTCTTT	CASSLFGFSGTEAFF
NA	TRBJ2-5	NA	TRBV27	TGTGCCAGCCCCGTCCGGGTAGGAGTTGGGGAGACCCAGTACTTC	CASPVRVGVGETQYF
NA	TRBJ1-3	NA	TRBV2	TGTGCCAGCAGTGGACACCTCTCTGGAAACACCATATATTTT	CASSGHLSGNTIYF
NA	TRBJ2-2	NA	TRBV5-1	TGCGCCACAACAGGGACGGATACCGGGGAGCTGTTTTTT	CATTGTDTGELFF
few	TRBJ1-1	NA	TRBV2	TGTGCCAGCAGTGTAGCCAATTCGAACACTGAAGCTTTCTTT	CASSVANSNTEAFF
NA	TRBJ1-4	TRBD1	TRBV5-4	TGTGCCAGCAGCCCCCGGACAGGGGGTCCAACTAATGAAAAACTGTTTTTT	CASSPRTGGPTNEKLFF
NA	TRBJ2-7	NA	TRBV6-5	TGTGCCAGCAGCCCCTCTGGAGGCTACGAGCAGTACTTC	CASSPSGGYEQYF
NA	TRBJ2-3	TRBD1	TRBV19	TGTGCCAGTTCGATCCCGGGACAGGGCACAGATACGCAGTATTTT	CASSIPGQGTDTQYF
NA	TRBJ2-2	TRBD2	TRBV12-5	TGTGCTAGTGGTTTAGCTAGCGGGAGGGCCCACGGGGAGCTGTTTTTT	CASGLASGRAHGELFF
NA	TRBJ2-2	TRBD2	TRBV15	TGTGCCACCAGCAAGGGGACTAGCATCGGGGAGCTGTTTTTT	CATSKGTSIGELFF
once	TRBJ1-1	NA	TRBV15	TGTGCCACCAGCAGAGATCGGTGGAACACTGAAGCTTTCTTT	CATSRDRWNTEAFF
NA	TRBJ2-2	TRBD2	TRBV11-2	TGTGCCAGCAGCCATACCAGCGGGGGGGTGAACACCGGGGAGCTGTTTTTT	CASSHTSGGVNTGELFF
NA	TRBJ2-2	NA	TRBV4-1	TGCGCCAGCAGCCAAGGACTTCACACCGGGGAGCTGTTTTTT	CASSQGLHTGELFF
NA	TRBJ1-1	TRBD1	TRBV7-3	TGTGCCAGCAGCCGAACGACAGGGGGCCGGACTGAAGCTTTCTTT	CASSRTTGGRTEAFF
NA	TRBJ2-5	TRBD1	TRBV28	TGTGCCAGCAGCCATCAACCTGACAGGGTGAGAGAGACCCAGTACTTC	CASSHQPDRVRETQYF